These 32 T cell receptor beta chains came from one sample sequenced in a study of low-dose radiotherapy and immunotherapy resistance in tumors. Time point specified: before trial treatment. Priming of first-strand cDNA relied on TRAV- and TRBV-specific primers (covering alpha and beta chains). It was with a constant-region primer and a V-primer adapter that TCRs were amplified over roughly 19 PCR cycles. TCRdb fed the reads into MiXCR, producing one record per CDR3 protein. The data show more than 70,000 distinct CDR3 sequences, roughly 31% seen once. The sample was PBMCs, taken before treatment. Source of these receptors: a female donor with ovarian cancer.

This clonotype was seen a handful of times. V is TRBV6-4 and J is TRBJ2-1; 8 positions agree with TRBD2. CDR1 is MRHNA, CDR2 SNTAGT, per germline. The CDR3 runs to 15 residues. V lost 6 bases, J lost 2 bases, and 6 bases stayed unmatched. CDR3 protein: CASSALAETYNEQFF. In nucleotides, the CDR3 is TGTGCCAGCAGCGCACTAGCGGAAACCTACAATGAGCAGTTCTTC.

The table lists this clonotype with many counts. The V call is TRBV2, the J call TRBJ2-5, with a weak D call TRBD2 (6 bases). Per germline, CDR1 SNHLY and CDR2 FYNNEI. This CDR3 comprises 15 residues. V lost 3 bases and J lost 4, with 15 bases in between. CDR3 residues: CASSDHGSGIETQYF. The CDR3 DNA sequence: TGTGCCAGCAGTGATCACGGGAGTGGTATAGAGACCCAGTACTTC.

This clonotype was recorded at least ten times. V usage is TRBV4-3 and J usage is TRBJ2-7; TRBD2 might be the D (5 bases). Germline CDR1 and CDR2: LGHNA and YSLEER. With 1 base removed from V and 0 bases from J, the gap between germline ends came to 13 bases. CDR3 size: 16 residues. In DNA form, the CDR3 reads TGCGCCAGCAGCCAAGGACTGGTGGGGAGCTCCTACGAGCAGTACTTC. It specifies CASSQGLVGSSYEQYF.

This clonotype was counted at least ten times. This sequence joins TRBV10-3 and TRBJ2-3, with 9 positions matching TRBD1. Germline V CDR1 and CDR2: ENHRY, SYGVKD. V was pared by 10 bases and J by 3 bases, with 8 bases of the junction left unmatched. The CDR3 has 14 amino acids. CDR3 in amino acids: CATAPTGGTDTQYF. The DNA for the CDR3 is TGTGCCACCGCACCGACAGGGGGAACAGATACGCAGTATTTT.

At least ten counts were recorded for this clonotype. The chain joins TRBV13 to TRBJ2-5, with TRBD2 matching over 11 bases. The V gene end was trimmed by 1 base and the J gene end by 5 bases; junction bases not matched to a gene: 3. Germline loops: CDR1 PRHDT, CDR2 FYEKMQ (reference sequence). CDR3 length equals 15 residues. CDR3 residues: CASSLVAGGRETQYF. CDR3 bases: TGTGCCAGCAGCTTAGTAGCGGGGGGGCGCGAGACCCAGTACTTC. Drawing the rest from reference TRBV13 and TRBJ2-5, the complete variable domain is AAGVIQSPRHLIKEKRETATLKCYPIPRHDTVYWYQQGPGQDPQFLISFYEKMQSDKGSIPDRFSAQQFSDYHSELNMSSLELGDSALYFCASSLVAGGRETQYFGPGTRLLVL.

This clonotype showed up many times. The chain combines TRBV30 with TRBJ2-7, with D possibly being TRBD1 (5 bases). The V end lost 0 bases, the J end lost 6 bases, and 6 bases lay between the germline ends. The CDR3 runs to 11 residues. The V gene's germline CDR1 is GTSNPN and CDR2 SVGIG (reference sequence). In DNA, the CDR3 is TGTGCCTGGAGTGTCAGGGTCGAGCAGTACTTC. Amino acids: CAWSVRVEQYF.

In this sample, this clonotype turned up many times. This chain connects TRBV6-1 to TRBJ1-1; a possible D gene is TRBD1 (6 bases). The length of the CDR3 is 15 residues. Looked up from germline, CDR1 is MNHNS and CDR2 is SASEGT. The ends were cut back, 1 base at V and 1 base at J, with 10 bases in the middle. CDR3 bases: TGTGCCAGCAGTGAAGGGACAGAACCGAACACTGAAGCTTTCTTT. Protein sequence: CASSEGTEPNTEAFF.

CDR3 coding DNA: TGTGCCAGCAGCTTAGTTTCGGGACGGAAATTAGAGACCCAGTACTTC. This translates into CASSLVSGRKLETQYF. The chain joins TRBV11-2 to TRBJ2-5, with D perhaps TRBD1 or TRBD2 (5 bases each). The CDR3 is 16 amino acids. Trimming cost V 1 base and J 4 bases, with 16 bases left between them. Germline loops: CDR1 SGHAT, CDR2 FQNNGV.

This clonotype was seen a single time. V and J are TRBV2 and TRBJ1-4, with D tentatively TRBD1 (5 bases). Trimming pared 7 bases from V and 8 bases from J, leaving 14 bases between. The CDR3 loop spans 13 amino acids. Germline loops: CDR1 SNHLY, CDR2 FYNNEI. In DNA, the CDR3 is TGTGCCAGCACGGGGAGCCGGGGGGAAAAACTGTTTTTT. Translated: CASTGSRGEKLFF.

The chain carries TRBV10-3 and TRBJ2-7; TRBD2 matches 8 bases. From germline, CDR1 is ENHRY and CDR2 SYGVKD. The trim removed 6 bases at V and 1 base at J, leaving 2 bases unmatched. The CDR3 consists of 13 residues. The CDR3 nucleotides read TGTGCCATCAGCAGCGGGGGTTCCTACGAGCAGTACTTC. It encodes CAISSGGSYEQYF.

The chain's CDR3 is CASLPGSSYNEQFF. CDR3 sequence (DNA): TGTGCCAGCTTACCGGGTTCCTCCTACAATGAGCAGTTCTTC. The V call is TRBV2, the J call TRBJ2-1; no clear D gene. The CDR3 totals 14 residues. Germline CDR1 is SNHLY and CDR2 is FYNNEI. Trimming took 8 bases from V and 0 from J, leaving 11 bases between them.

Notes on this clonotype: It is likely a read error: a sequence one base away is far more abundant. The V call is TRBV11-1, the J call TRBJ2-3, with 8 nucleotides matching TRBD2. This CDR3 comprises 16 residues. V lost 5 bases, J lost 0 bases, and 7 bases stayed unmatched. The germline gives CDR1 SGHAT, CDR2 FQDESV (reference sequence). The CDR3 coding sequence is TGTGCCAGCAGCGTCCGTAGCGGGATAAGCACAGATACGCAGTATTTT. It specifies CASSVRSGISTDTQYF.

This clonotype was seen at least ten times. The rearrangement uses TRBV5-5 and TRBJ1-5; D is possibly TRBD1 (5 bases). CDR3 length: 17 residues. V was pared by 3 bases and J by 2 bases, with 18 bases between. Germline CDR1 SGHKS, CDR2 YYEKEE (reference sequence). The DNA of the CDR3 is TGTGCCAGCAGCTCTACTACAGGTAGAGGGGGCAATCAGCCCCAGCATTTT. This sequence encodes CASSSTTGRGGNQPQHF.

This clonotype was detected ten times or more. This chain's CDR3 is CASSRQGSGANVLTF. In DNA form, the CDR3 reads TGTGCCAGCAGCCGACAGGGCTCTGGGGCCAACGTCCTGACTTTC. The V gene is TRBV11-2, the J gene TRBJ2-6, with 7 bases matching TRBD1. Germline CDR1 is SGHAT and CDR2 is FQNNGV. The CDR3 spans 15 residues. V shed 5 bases, J shed 0 bases, and the junction held 1 base outside the gene matches.

This clonotype was picked up many times. The rearrangement joins TRBV19 to TRBJ1-4, with TRBD1 matching 7 bases. The junction had 7 bases not matched to a gene; V was cut back by 4 bases and J by 8 bases. Germline CDR1 reads LNHDA; CDR2 reads SQIVND (reference sequence). The CDR3 loop spans 14 amino acids. The CDR3 loop is CASSKGTVGEKLFF. CDR3 in DNA: TGTGCCAGTAGTAAGGGGACAGTCGGCGAAAAACTGTTTTTT. The whole variable domain, filled in from reference TRBV19 and TRBJ1-4, reads DGGITQSPKYLFRKEGQNVTLSCEQNLNHDAMYWYRQDPGQGLRLIYYSQIVNDFQKGDIAEGYSVSREKKESFPLTVTSAQKNPTAFYLCASSKGTVGEKLFFGSGTQLSVL.

This clonotype has ten or more counts. The chain couples TRBV11-3 to TRBJ2-7; 11 nucleotides agree with TRBD2. Trimming took 4 bases from V and 0 from J; bases not matched to a gene: 8. There are 17 residues in the CDR3. The germline CDR1 and CDR2 sequences are SGHNT and YENEEA. CDR3 DNA: TGTGCCAGCAGCTCCGGGACTAGCGGCATTTACTCCTACGAGCAGTACTTC. Its translation: CASSSGTSGIYSYEQYF.

In its sample, this clonotype was seen many times. The chain employs TRBV11-2 and TRBJ2-7, with TRBD1 identical over 7 bases. V lost 5 bases to trimming and J lost 4 bases; unmatched junction nucleotides: 5. The V gene's germline CDR1 is SGHAT and CDR2 FQNNGV. The CDR3 length is 13 residues. This chain's CDR3 is CASSTGQTYEQYF. CDR3 DNA sequence: TGTGCCAGCAGCACGGGACAGACGTACGAGCAGTACTTC.

This clonotype was picked up many times. This chain uses TRBV5-1 with TRBJ2-7; D may be TRBD1 or TRBD2 (7 bases each). Trimming pared 0 bases from V and 5 bases from J, leaving 12 bases between. Germline CDR1 reads SGHRS; CDR2 reads YFSETQ. This CDR3 has 14 amino acids. The CDR3 protein is CASSLDRGGDEQYF. The CDR3 coding sequence is TGCGCCAGCAGCTTGGACAGGGGAGGGGACGAGCAGTACTTC.

This clonotype was recorded many times. J is TRBJ2-7 and V is TRBV11-2, with no clear D. This CDR3 is built from 15 residues. Germline V CDR1 and CDR2: SGHAT, FQNNGV. Trimming shortened V by 0 bases and J by 0 bases, and 9 bases separated the two germline ends. CDR3: CASSLDQHRSYEQYF. Written as DNA, the CDR3 is TGTGCCAGCAGCTTAGACCAACATCGCTCCTACGAGCAGTACTTC.

This sequence joins TRBV4-1 and TRBJ2-1; the D gene is possibly TRBD2 (6 bases). Germline CDR1 reads MGHRA; CDR2 reads YSYEKL. Trimming shortened V by 8 bases and J by 5 bases, and 10 bases separated the two germline ends. CDR3 size: 12 residues. CDR3 loop: CASSWTNNEQFF. In DNA, the CDR3 is TGCGCCAGCTCGTGGACTAACAATGAGCAGTTCTTC.

This clonotype has ten or more counts. The genes are TRBV7-3 and TRBJ2-1; 7 bases fit TRBD1. V shed 4 bases and J 7 bases; nucleotides not matched to a gene: 4. In germline, CDR1 is SGHTA, CDR2 FQGTGA. CDR3 size: 13 residues. The CDR3 bases are TGTGCCAGCAGCTCACTACAGGGGAATGAGCAGTTCTTC. Encoded protein: CASSSLQGNEQFF.

With respect to this clonotype: With only one base between it and a far larger clone, this is likely a read error. This chain uses TRBV7-9 with TRBJ2-7; 7 nucleotides align to TRBD2. Germline CDR1 is SEHNR and CDR2 is FQNEAQ (reference sequence). The CDR3 consists of 11 residues. CDR3 DNA: TGTGCCAGCGGCCTGGGACTATTTACGCACTTC. It yields the protein CASGLGLFTHF. Using reference TRBV7-9 and TRBJ2-7 for the parts outside the CDR3, the full variable domain is DTGVSQNPRHKITKRGQNVTFRCDPISEHNRLYWYRQTLGQGPEFLTYFQNEAQLEKSRLLSDRFSAERPKGSFSTLEIQRTEQGDSAMYLCASGLGLFTHFGPGTRLTVT.

The chain is built from TRBV24-1 and TRBJ2-1, with 8 positions matching TRBD2. Trimming cost V 11 bases and J 8 bases; bases outside gene matches: 13. The CDR3 has 14 amino acids. Germline V gene sequence: CDR1 KGHDR, CDR2 SFDVKD. The CDR3 spells CASRPPGLVHEQFF. The CDR3 DNA sequence: TGTGCCAGCAGACCTCCGGGACTAGTCCATGAGCAGTTCTTC.

The chain recombines TRBV6-4 with TRBJ2-3; TRBD2 agrees at 14 bases. The CDR3 sequence is 18 residues long. Per germline, CDR1 MRHNA and CDR2 SNTAGT. Trimming cost V 6 bases and J 6 bases; bases outside gene matches: 14. CDR3 loop: CASRGTSGRGGHTDTQYF. In nucleotides, the CDR3 is TGTGCCAGCAGAGGGACTAGCGGGAGAGGTGGCCATACTGATACGCAGTATTTT.

This clonotype was detected ten times or more. This rearrangement joins TRBV5-5 to TRBJ1-1, with D possibly matching TRBD1 (6 bases). The CDR3 spans 15 residues. Trimming removed 4 bases at V and 5 bases at J, with 18 bases between. Germline assignment: CDR1 SGHKS and CDR2 YYEKEE (reference sequence). The CDR3 sequence: CASSHNGGGWTEAFF. CDR3 coding DNA: TGTGCCAGCAGCCATAATGGGGGCGGATGGACTGAAGCTTTCTTT.

This clonotype occurred many times. The chain couples TRBV2 to TRBJ2-4; possibly TRBD2 for D (7 bases). Germline CDR1 SNHLY, CDR2 FYNNEI. This CDR3 comprises 15 residues. Trimming took off 4 bases at V and 0 bases at J, with 10 bases between the two ends. DNA of the CDR3: TGTGCCAGCAGTGCGGGGGGCCTAGCCAAAAACATTCAGTACTTC. Protein: CASSAGGLAKNIQYF.

In the case of this clonotype: This likely came from a read error, as a far larger clone is one base away. The J gene is TRBJ2-3, the V gene TRBV9, with D maybe TRBD2 (7 bases). The length of the CDR3 is 16 residues. V shed 4 bases and J shed 1 base, with 16 bases lying between them. Germline CDR1 reads SGDLS; CDR2 reads YYNGEE. CDR3 bases: TGTGCCAGCAGCCGTCGGAGGGGGAGGGGCACAGATACGCAGTATTTT. Its translation is CASSRRRGRGTDTQYF.

The sample holds many counts of this clonotype. The chain links TRBV7-9 to TRBJ2-5, with 12 bases that match TRBD2. CDR3 length equals 19 residues. The ends lost 5 bases at V and 4 bases at J; junction bases unmatched: 17. The germline V gene encodes CDR1 SEHNR and CDR2 FQNEAQ (reference sequence). This chain's CDR3 is CASSNRRLAGGELGETQYF. The CDR3 DNA reads TGTGCCAGCAGCAACCGGCGGCTAGCGGGAGGGGAATTGGGAGAGACCCAGTACTTC.

The table lists this clonotype with a few counts. A single base is all that separates this from a far larger clone, so a read error is likely. The chain recombines TRBV5-6 with TRBJ2-5, with D unresolved. Germline CDR1 is SGHDT and CDR2 is YYEEEE. V lost 5 bases and J 11 bases, leaving 13 bases between the germline ends. This CDR3 comprises 11 residues. CDR3 protein: CASSQRDIQYF. The CDR3 region has the DNA TGTGCCAGCAGTCAAAGGGATATACAGTACTTC.

This clonotype was detected a few times. The V gene is TRBV10-2, the J gene TRBJ2-4; D uncertain. From germline, CDR1 is WSHSY and CDR2 SAAADI. Trimming took off 10 bases at V and 9 bases at J, with 13 bases between the two ends. The CDR3 is 11 residues long. CDR3 sequence (DNA): TGCGCCACCTCGGAGAAGAGCATTCAGTACTTC. This encodes CATSEKSIQYF.

Worth noting for this clonotype: Only one base separates this from a far larger clonotype, so it likely reflects a read error. This sequence joins TRBV27 and TRBJ2-1, with no clear D. CDR1 and CDR2 (germline): MNHEY, SMNVEV (reference sequence). This CDR3 comprises 16 residues. CDR3: CATSEASVSSYNEQFF. DNA for the CDR3: TGTGCCACCAGTGAGGCCTCGGTGAGCTCCTACAATGAGCAGTTCTTC.

V gene TRBV20-1 combines with J gene TRBJ1-2, with D unclear. Trimming stripped 3 bases from V and 3 bases from J, with 11 bases between. This CDR3 is built from 13 residues. Germline CDR1 DFQATT, CDR2 SNEGSKA (reference sequence). The CDR3 DNA is TGCAGTGCTAGGTTTGGGGTCGACTATGGCTACACCTTC. Translated, it gives CSARFGVDYGYTF.